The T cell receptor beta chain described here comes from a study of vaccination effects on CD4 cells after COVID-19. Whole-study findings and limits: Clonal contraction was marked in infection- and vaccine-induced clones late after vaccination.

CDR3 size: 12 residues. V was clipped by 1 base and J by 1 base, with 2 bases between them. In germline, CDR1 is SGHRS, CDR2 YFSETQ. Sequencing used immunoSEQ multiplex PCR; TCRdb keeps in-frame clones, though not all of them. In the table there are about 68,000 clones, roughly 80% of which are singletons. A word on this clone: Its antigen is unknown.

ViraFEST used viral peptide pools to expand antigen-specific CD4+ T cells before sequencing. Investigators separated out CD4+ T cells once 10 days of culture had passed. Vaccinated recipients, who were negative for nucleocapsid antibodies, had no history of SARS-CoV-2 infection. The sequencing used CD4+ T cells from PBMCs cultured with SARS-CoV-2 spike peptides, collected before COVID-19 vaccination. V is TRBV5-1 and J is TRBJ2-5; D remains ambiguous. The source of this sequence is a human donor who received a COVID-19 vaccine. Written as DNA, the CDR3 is TGCGCCAGCAGCTTGTCCCAAGAGACCCAGTACTTC. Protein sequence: CASSLSQETQYF.